The 7 T cell receptor beta chains given below trace back to one sample, sequenced in a study of cytomegalovirus exposure and HLA in healthy donors. Both 60 Vbeta primers and 13 Jbeta primers went into the PCR. Assay used: immunoSEQ multiplex PCR; TCRdb lists only in-frame clones, some missing. This table holds approximately 120,000 clones, approximately 84% found once. The sample consisted of PBMCs. Receptors originate from a man aged 18 to 30 in good health and CMV-seropositive.

J is TRBJ1-4 and V is TRBV5-1; no clear D. The germline V and J ends were trimmed by 1 base and 0 bases, with 7 bases remaining between them. CDR3 length: 15 residues. Germline loops: CDR1 SGHRS, CDR2 YFSETQ. The CDR3 DNA follows: TGCGCCAGCAGCTTGCTAGGCACAACTAATGAAAAACTGTTTTTT. Residues: CASSLLGTTNEKLFF.

This chain connects TRBV5-6 to TRBJ1-6; D ambiguous. V was pared by 0 bases and J by 7 bases, with 8 bases between. This CDR3 region has 14 residues. Germline assignment: CDR1 SGHDT and CDR2 YYEEEE. CDR3 sequence (DNA): TGTGCCAGCAGCTTGGCCGGGGTCAATTCACCCCTCCACTTT. Translation: CASSLAGVNSPLHF.

This chain links TRBV5-1 with TRBJ2-7, with D maybe TRBD1 (6 bases). V lost 4 bases and J 3 bases, leaving 17 bases between the germline ends. The CDR3 totals 15 residues. Germline values: CDR1 SGHRS, CDR2 YFSETQ. In DNA form, the CDR3 reads TGCGCCAGCAGCCCCGTACTAGGGGGTAACTACGAGCAGTACTTC. Translated, it gives CASSPVLGGNYEQYF. The whole variable domain, remainder taken from reference TRBV5-1 and TRBJ2-7, is KAGVTQTPRYLIKTRGQQVTLSCSPISGHRSVSWYQQTPGQGLQFLFEYFSETQRNKGNFPGRFSGRQFSNSRSEMNVSTLELGDSALYLCASSPVLGGNYEQYFGPGTRLTVT.

Only one count was recorded for this clone. The chain is built from TRBV7-9 and TRBJ2-2, with TRBD2 identical over 10 bases. Trimming at V came to 2 bases and at J to 3 bases, leaving 6 bases not matched to a gene. This CDR3 is 17 amino acids long. Germline-derived CDR1 and CDR2 are SEHNR and FQNEAQ (reference sequence). Here the CDR3 reads CASSLFGLAGDTGELFF. As DNA, the CDR3 is TGTGCCAGCAGCTTATTTGGGCTAGCGGGAGACACCGGGGAGCTGTTTTTT.

This chain joins TRBV9 and TRBJ2-2; D might be TRBD2 (5 bases). CDR1 SGDLS and CDR2 YYNGEE come from the germline V gene. This CDR3 contains 17 residues. The ends were cut back, 0 bases at V and 10 bases at J, with 22 bases in the middle. CDR3 in amino acids: CASSVGPSRGPQAELFF. The CDR3 bases are TGTGCCAGCAGCGTAGGTCCTAGTCGCGGGCCCCAGGCGGAGCTGTTTTTT. Full variable domain (outside the CDR3, taken from reference TRBV9 and TRBJ2-2): DSGVTQTPKHLITATGQRVTLRCSPRSGDLSVYWYQQSLDQGLQFLIQYYNGEERAKGNILERFSAQQFPDLHSELNLSSLELGDSALYFCASSVGPSRGPQAELFFGEGSRLTVL.

This clone has only a few counts. The chain couples TRBV27 to TRBJ1-3, with a possible D match to TRBD1 (6 bases). CDR1 is MNHEY, CDR2 SMNVEV, per germline (reference sequence). The CDR3 spans 13 residues. Trimming pared 6 bases from V and 2 bases from J, leaving 8 bases between. DNA of the CDR3: TGTGCCAGCAGGGCAGGGGCTGGAAACACCATATATTTT. Translated: CASRAGAGNTIYF.

V usage is TRBV7-2 and J usage is TRBJ2-1, with D tentatively TRBD2 (5 bases). The CDR3 spans 13 residues. The V end lost 2 bases, the J end lost 5 bases, and 7 bases lay between the germline ends. Germline-derived CDR1 and CDR2 are SGHTA and FQGNSA. CDR3 nucleotides: TGTGCCAGCAGCTTAAGGCGGGACAATGAGCAGTTCTTC. This sequence encodes CASSLRRDNEQFF.